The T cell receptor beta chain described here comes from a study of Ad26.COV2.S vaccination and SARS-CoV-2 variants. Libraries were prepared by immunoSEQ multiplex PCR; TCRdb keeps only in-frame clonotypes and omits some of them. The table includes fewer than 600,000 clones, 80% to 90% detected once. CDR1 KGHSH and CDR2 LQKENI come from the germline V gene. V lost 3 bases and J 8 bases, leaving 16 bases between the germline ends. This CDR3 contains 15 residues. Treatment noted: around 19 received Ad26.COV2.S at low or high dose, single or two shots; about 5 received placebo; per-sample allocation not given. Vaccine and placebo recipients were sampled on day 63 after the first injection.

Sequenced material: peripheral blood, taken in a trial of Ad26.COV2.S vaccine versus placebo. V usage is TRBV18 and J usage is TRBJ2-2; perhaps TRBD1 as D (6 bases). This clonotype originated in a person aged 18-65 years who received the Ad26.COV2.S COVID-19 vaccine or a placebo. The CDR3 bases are TGTGCCAGCTCACCCAAAAGTACAGGGCCGGGGGAGCTGTTTTTT. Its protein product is CASSPKSTGPGELFF.